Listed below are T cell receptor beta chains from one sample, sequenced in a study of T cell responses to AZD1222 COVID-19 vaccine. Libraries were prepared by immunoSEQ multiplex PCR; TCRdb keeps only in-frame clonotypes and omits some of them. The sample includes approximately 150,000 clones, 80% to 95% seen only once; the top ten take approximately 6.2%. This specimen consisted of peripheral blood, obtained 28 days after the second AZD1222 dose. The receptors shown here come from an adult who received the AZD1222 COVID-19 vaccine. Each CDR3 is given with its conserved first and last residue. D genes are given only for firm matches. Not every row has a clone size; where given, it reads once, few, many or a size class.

CDR3: CASRPLGLAGGYTGELFF
DNA: TGTGCCAGCAGGCCTCTAGGACTAGCGGGGGGGTACACCGGGGAGCTGTTTTTT
V: TRBV28
D: TRBD2
J: TRBJ2-2
size: NA
length: 18

CDR3: CASSPGTQTGELFF
DNA: TGTGCCAGCAGCCCGGGCACCCAAACCGGGGAGCTGTTTTTT
V: TRBV3-1/TRBV3-2
D: NA
J: TRBJ2-2
size: NA
length: 14

CDR3: CASSLRRGIASPLHF
DNA: TGTGCCAGCAGTTTGCGACGGGGAATCGCTTCACCCCTCCACTTT
V: TRBV25-1
D: NA
J: TRBJ1-6
size: NA
length: 15

CDR3: CASSLLRDNQPQHF
DNA: TGTGCCAGCAGTTTATTGAGGGATAATCAGCCCCAGCATTTT
V: TRBV28
D: NA
J: TRBJ1-5
size: NA
length: 14

CDR3: CASSLSGRGRSYNEQFF
DNA: TGTGCCAGCAGCCTATCGGGTAGGGGGCGATCCTACAATGAGCAGTTCTTC
V: TRBV7-9
D: TRBD1
J: TRBJ2-1
size: NA
length: 17

CDR3: CASGGVEPQHF
DNA: TGTGCCTCGGGGGGGGTTGAGCCCCAGCATTTT
V: TRBV6-5
D: NA
J: TRBJ1-5
size: NA
length: 11

CDR3: CASSNLVQFF
DNA: TGTGCCAGCAGTAACCTGGTGCAGTTCTTC
V: TRBV25-1
D: NA
J: TRBJ2-1
size: NA
length: 10

CDR3: CASSWDRENQPQHF
DNA: TGTGCCAGTAGTTGGGACAGGGAAAATCAGCCCCAGCATTTT
V: TRBV19
D: TRBD1
J: TRBJ1-5
size: NA
length: 14

CDR3: CASSRTRDRGSYEQYF
DNA: TGTGCCAGCAGTCGAACCCGGGACAGGGGCTCCTACGAGCAGTACTTC
V: TRBV27
D: TRBD1
J: TRBJ2-7
size: NA
length: 16

CDR3: CAISEPVTLYGYTF
DNA: TGTGCCATCAGTGAGCCGGTGACACTGTATGGCTACACCTTC
V: TRBV10-3
D: NA
J: TRBJ1-2
size: NA
length: 14

CDR3: CASSGTQNTGELFF
DNA: TGTGCCAGCAGTGGGACCCAGAACACCGGGGAGCTGTTTTTT
V: TRBV28
D: NA
J: TRBJ2-2
size: NA
length: 14

CDR3: CASSQDRGYEKLFF
DNA: TGTGCCAGCAGCCAAGACAGGGGATACGAAAAACTGTTTTTT
V: TRBV3-1/TRBV3-2
D: NA
J: TRBJ1-4
size: NA
length: 14

CDR3: CASSLPRSGDYGYTF
DNA: TGTGCCAGCAGTTTACCTCGGTCGGGTGACTATGGCTACACCTTC
V: TRBV28
D: NA
J: TRBJ1-2
size: NA
length: 15

CDR3: CASSLRTGELFF
DNA: TGTGCCAGCAGTTTAAGGACCGGGGAGCTGTTTTTT
V: TRBV27
D: NA
J: TRBJ2-2
size: NA
length: 12

CDR3: CASSQVVDREGAEAFF
DNA: TGTGCCAGCAGCCAAGTGGTGGACAGGGAGGGGGCTGAAGCTTTCTTT
V: TRBV4-2
D: TRBD1
J: TRBJ1-1
size: NA
length: 16

CDR3: CASSLAPSGDTQYF
DNA: TGTGCCAGCAGCTTAGCCCCCAGTGGGGATACGCAGTATTTT
V: TRBV7-2
D: NA
J: TRBJ2-3
size: NA
length: 14

CDR3: CATSDPGLAASTDTQYF
DNA: TGTGCCACCAGTGACCCCGGACTAGCGGCTAGCACAGATACGCAGTATTTT
V: TRBV24-1
D: TRBD2
J: TRBJ2-3
size: NA
length: 17

CDR3: CASSDLGQGGEKLFF
DNA: TGTGCCAGCAGTGATCTTGGACAGGGAGGCGAAAAACTGTTTTTT
V: TRBV6-1
D: TRBD1
J: TRBJ1-4
size: NA
length: 15

CDR3: CASSLRQGDGYTF
DNA: TGTGCCAGCAGCTTACGACAGGGAGATGGCTACACCTTC
V: TRBV7-2
D: TRBD1
J: TRBJ1-2
size: NA
length: 13

CDR3: CASSPSEAEGYTF
DNA: TGTGCCAGCTCCCCTTCAGAGGCGGAGGGCTACACCTTC
V: TRBV18
D: NA
J: TRBJ1-2
size: few
length: 13

CDR3: CASSLGGQGHGKTQYF
DNA: TGTGCCAGCAGCCTCGGGGGGCAGGGCCATGGGAAGACCCAGTACTTC
V: TRBV7-9
D: NA
J: TRBJ2-5
size: NA
length: 16

CDR3: CASSLPQARYGYTF
DNA: TGTGCCAGCAGCTTACCCCAGGCCCGCTATGGCTACACCTTC
V: TRBV7-2
D: NA
J: TRBJ1-2
size: NA
length: 14